This T cell receptor beta chain was observed in a study of CD8+CD57+ T cells in acquired aplastic anemia. Genomic DNA provided the template from which TCR beta VDJ and CDR3 profiles were obtained. TCRdb used MiXCR to reprocess the reads, holding one entry per CDR3 protein. The sample holds tens of thousands of distinct CDR3 sequences, around 76% seen once. In its sample, this clonotype was seen once. Trimming stripped 4 bases from V and 3 bases from J, with 15 bases between. CDR1 and CDR2 (germline): LNHDA, SQIVND (reference sequence). The CDR3 extends over 15 amino acids. The chain is built from TRBV19 and TRBJ1-2; possible D gene TRBD1, 5 bases. Sequenced: sorted CD4+, CD8+, or CD8+CD57+ T cells (not recorded which) from PBMCs. This clonotype was sampled from a human donor in good health, serving as a control. The CDR3 sequence: CASSTSGQGDYGYTF. Here the CDR3 DNA reads TGTGCCAGTAGTACCTCGGGGCAGGGCGACTATGGCTACACCTTC.